Sequencing of this T cell receptor beta chain was carried out in a study of T-cell reconstitution after alpha-beta-depleted transplantation in children. For TCRbeta, the library was prepared with unique molecular identifiers. TCRdb reprocessed the PCR reads via MiXCR and lists one record per CDR3 protein. The data hold roughly 500,000 distinct CDR3 sequences, with around 19% observed a single time. The CDR3 sequence is 16 residues long. The junction had 7 bases not matched to a gene; V was cut back by 5 bases and J by 3 bases. Germline CDR1 is MNHEY and CDR2 is SMNVEV (reference sequence). The sequence derives from a human donor who donated a stem cell graft to a child with acute lymphoblastic leukemia. This chain uses TRBV27 with TRBJ2-1; 10 bases match TRBD1. Here the sequenced sample was PBMCs from the stem cell graft donor, taken from the stem cell graft. CDR3 nucleotides: TGTGCCAGCAGTCCCGCCGGGACAGGGGTCTACAATGAGCAGTTCTTC. Translating it yields CASSPAGTGVYNEQFF.